The T cell receptor beta chain under discussion was sequenced for a study of T cell changes during pregnancy in multiple sclerosis. Sequencing was performed with immunoSEQ multiplex PCR; in TCRdb, only in-frame clones are kept and a portion is missing. The sample holds just over 20,000 clones, 80% to 90% seen once. Sequences were derived from CD8+ T cells from peripheral blood mononuclear cells, sampled in the second trimester of pregnancy. The TCR was taken from a female donor in good health, enrolled as a control in a pregnancy study.

The CDR3 DNA follows: TGTGCCAGCACGACGGGGTTTCGGGAGCAGTACTTC. Translated: CASTTGFREQYF. The chain has TRBV7-9 and TRBJ2-7, with D possibly being TRBD2 (5 bases). Trimming removed 7 bases at V and 7 bases at J, with 14 bases between. Germline CDR1 SEHNR, CDR2 FQNEAQ (reference sequence). The CDR3 consists of 12 residues. The full variable domain, with the rest looked up from reference TRBV7-9 and TRBJ2-7, is DTGVSQNPRHKITKRGQNVTFRCDPISEHNRLYWYRQTLGQGPEFLTYFQNEAQLEKSRLLSDRFSAERPKGSFSTLEIQRTEQGDSAMYLCASTTGFREQYFGPGTRLTVT.